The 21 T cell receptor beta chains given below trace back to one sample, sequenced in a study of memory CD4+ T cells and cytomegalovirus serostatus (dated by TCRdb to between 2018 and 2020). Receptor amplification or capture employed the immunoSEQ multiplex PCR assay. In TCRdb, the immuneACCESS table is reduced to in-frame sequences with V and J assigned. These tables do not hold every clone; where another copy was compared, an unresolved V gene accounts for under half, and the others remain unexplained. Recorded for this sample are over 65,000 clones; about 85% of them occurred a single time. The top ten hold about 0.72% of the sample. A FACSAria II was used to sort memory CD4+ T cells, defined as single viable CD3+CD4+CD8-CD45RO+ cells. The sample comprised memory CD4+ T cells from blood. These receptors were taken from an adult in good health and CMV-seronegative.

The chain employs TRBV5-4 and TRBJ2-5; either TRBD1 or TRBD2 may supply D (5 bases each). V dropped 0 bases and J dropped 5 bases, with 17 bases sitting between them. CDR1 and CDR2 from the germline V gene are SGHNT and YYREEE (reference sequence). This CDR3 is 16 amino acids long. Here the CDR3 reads CASSLAMGPRGETQYF. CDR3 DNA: TGTGCCAGCAGCTTGGCCATGGGACCGAGAGGGGAGACCCAGTACTTC.

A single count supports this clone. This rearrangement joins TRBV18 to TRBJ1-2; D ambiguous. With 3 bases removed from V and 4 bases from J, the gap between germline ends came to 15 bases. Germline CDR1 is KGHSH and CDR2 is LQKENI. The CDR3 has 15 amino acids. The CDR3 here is CASSPEPDTFYGYTF. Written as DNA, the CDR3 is TGTGCCAGCTCACCCGAACCCGACACCTTCTATGGCTACACCTTC.

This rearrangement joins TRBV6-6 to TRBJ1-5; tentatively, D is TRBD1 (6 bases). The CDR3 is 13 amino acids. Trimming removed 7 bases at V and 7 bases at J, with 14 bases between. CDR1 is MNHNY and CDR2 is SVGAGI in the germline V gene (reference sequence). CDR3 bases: TGTGCCAGCACCCGGTGGGGGGCACAGCCCCAGCATTTT. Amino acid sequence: CASTRWGAQPQHF.

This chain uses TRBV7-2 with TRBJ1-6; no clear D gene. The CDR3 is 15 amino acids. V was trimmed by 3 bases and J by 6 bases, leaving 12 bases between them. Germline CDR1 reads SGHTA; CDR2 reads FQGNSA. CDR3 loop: CASSFSWQTNSPLHF. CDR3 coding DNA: TGTGCCAGCAGCTTTTCCTGGCAGACTAATTCACCCCTCCACTTT.

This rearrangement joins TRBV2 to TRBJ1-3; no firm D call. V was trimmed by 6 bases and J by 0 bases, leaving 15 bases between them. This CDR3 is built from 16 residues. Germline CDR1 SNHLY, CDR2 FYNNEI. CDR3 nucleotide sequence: TGTGCCAGCAGCGCTCTTCGGGAGAGCTCTGGAAACACCATATATTTT. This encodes CASSALRESSGNTIYF.

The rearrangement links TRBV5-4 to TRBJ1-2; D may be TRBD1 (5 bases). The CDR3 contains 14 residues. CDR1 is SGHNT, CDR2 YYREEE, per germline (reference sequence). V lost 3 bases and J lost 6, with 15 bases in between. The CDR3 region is CASSSGLRRNGYTF. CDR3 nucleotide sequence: TGTGCCAGCAGCTCGGGACTGAGACGAAATGGCTACACCTTC.

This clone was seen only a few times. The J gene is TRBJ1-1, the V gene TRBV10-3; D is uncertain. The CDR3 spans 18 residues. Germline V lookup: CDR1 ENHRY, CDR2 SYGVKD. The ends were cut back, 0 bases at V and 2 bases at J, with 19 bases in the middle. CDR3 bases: TGTGCCATCAGTGAGTCGACTGGAGGGCGCCGCGTTAACACTGAAGCTTTCTTT. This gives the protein CAISESTGGRRVNTEAFF.

CDR3 nucleotide sequence: TGTGCCAGCAGCCAACGGCCGTACGAGCAGTACTTC. Translated, it gives CASSQRPYEQYF. The chain joins TRBV16 to TRBJ2-7; D is uncertain. Germline V gene sequence: CDR1 KGHSY, CDR2 FQNENV. This CDR3 is 12 amino acids long. Trimming removed 2 bases at V and 4 bases at J, with 6 bases between.

CDR3 region: CASTGPSNEQYF. CDR3 DNA sequence: TGTGCCAGCACGGGCCCCAGCAACGAGCAGTACTTC. The V call is TRBV6-5, the J call TRBJ2-7; no clear D gene. CDR1 MNHEY and CDR2 SVGAGI come from the germline V gene. V lost 7 bases and J 5 bases, leaving 12 bases between the germline ends. CDR3 length: 12 amino acids.

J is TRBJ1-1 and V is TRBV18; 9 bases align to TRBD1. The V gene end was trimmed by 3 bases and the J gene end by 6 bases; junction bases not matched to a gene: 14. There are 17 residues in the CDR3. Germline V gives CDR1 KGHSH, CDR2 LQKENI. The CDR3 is CASSPPGQGSTGSEAFF. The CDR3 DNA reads TGTGCCAGCTCACCCCCGGGACAGGGCTCCACTGGCTCTGAAGCTTTCTTT.

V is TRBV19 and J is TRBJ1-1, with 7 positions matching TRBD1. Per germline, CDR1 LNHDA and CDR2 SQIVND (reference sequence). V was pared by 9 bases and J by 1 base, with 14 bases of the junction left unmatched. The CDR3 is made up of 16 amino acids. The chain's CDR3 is CASQRGLPGGNTEAFF. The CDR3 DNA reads TGTGCCAGCCAGAGGGGACTACCAGGGGGGAACACTGAAGCTTTCTTT.

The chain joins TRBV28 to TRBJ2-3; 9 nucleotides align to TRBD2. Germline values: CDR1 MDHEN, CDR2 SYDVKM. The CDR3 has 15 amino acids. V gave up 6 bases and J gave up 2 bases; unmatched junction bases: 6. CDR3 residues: CASSGASGNTDTQYF. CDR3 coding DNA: TGTGCCAGCAGCGGGGCTAGCGGGAACACAGATACGCAGTATTTT.

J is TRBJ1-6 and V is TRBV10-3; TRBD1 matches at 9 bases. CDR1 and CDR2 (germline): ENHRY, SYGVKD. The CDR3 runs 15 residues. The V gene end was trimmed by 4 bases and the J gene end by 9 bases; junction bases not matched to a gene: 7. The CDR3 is CAISAAGQGGSPLHF. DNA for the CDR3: TGTGCCATCAGTGCCGCGGGACAGGGCGGTTCACCCCTCCACTTT.

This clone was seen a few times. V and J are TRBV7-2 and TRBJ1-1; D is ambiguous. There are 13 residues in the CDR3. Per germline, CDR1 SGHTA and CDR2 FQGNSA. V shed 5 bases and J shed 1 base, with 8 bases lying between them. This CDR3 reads CASSAQPNTEAFF. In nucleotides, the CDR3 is TGTGCCAGCAGCGCACAGCCGAACACTGAAGCTTTCTTT.

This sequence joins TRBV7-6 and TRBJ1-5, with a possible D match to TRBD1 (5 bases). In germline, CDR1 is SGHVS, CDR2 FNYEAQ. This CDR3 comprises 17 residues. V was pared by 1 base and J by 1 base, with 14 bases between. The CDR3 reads CASSLGPGRASNQPQHF. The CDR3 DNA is TGTGCCAGCAGCTTAGGCCCGGGACGCGCGAGCAATCAGCCCCAGCATTTT.

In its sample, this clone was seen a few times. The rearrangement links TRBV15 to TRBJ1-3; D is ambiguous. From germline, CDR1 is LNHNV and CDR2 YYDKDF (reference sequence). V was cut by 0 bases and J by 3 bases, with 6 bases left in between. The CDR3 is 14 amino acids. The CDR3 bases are TGTGCCACCAGCAGAGATCGGGTTGGAAACACCATATATTTT. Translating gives CATSRDRVGNTIYF. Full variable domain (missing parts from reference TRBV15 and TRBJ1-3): DAMVIQNPRYQVTQFGKPVTLSCSQTLNHNVMYWYQQKSSQAPKLLFHYYDKDFNNEADTPDNFQSRRPNTSFCFLDIRSPGLGDTAMYLCATSRDRVGNTIYFGEGSWLTVV.

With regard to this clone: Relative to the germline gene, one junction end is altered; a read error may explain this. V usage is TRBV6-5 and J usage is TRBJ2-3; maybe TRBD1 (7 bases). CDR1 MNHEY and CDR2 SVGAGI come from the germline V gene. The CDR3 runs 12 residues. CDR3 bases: TGTGCCAGCAGCCGGGGGACAGAGACGCAGTATTTT. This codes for CASSRGTETQYF.

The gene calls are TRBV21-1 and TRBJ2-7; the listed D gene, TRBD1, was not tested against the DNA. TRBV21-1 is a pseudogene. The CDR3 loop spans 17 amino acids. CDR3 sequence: CASSKVGPGPISYEQYF. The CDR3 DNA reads TGTGCCAGCAGCAAAGTTGGCCCAGGGCCGATCTCCTACGAGCAGTACTTC.

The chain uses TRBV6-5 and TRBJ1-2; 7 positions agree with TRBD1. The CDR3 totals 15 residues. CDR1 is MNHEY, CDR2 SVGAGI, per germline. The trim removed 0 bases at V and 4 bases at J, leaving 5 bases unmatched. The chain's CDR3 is CASSYSRDSVYGYTF. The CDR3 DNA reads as TGTGCCAGCAGTTACTCTCGGGACAGTGTCTATGGCTACACCTTC.

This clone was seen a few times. The DNA for the CDR3 is TGTGCCAGCAGTTTCATTCAGACTATTGAAGCTTTCTTT. Its translation: CASSFIQTIEAFF. This chain joins TRBV28 and TRBJ1-1, with D unresolved. The CDR3 covers 13 residues. Germline CDR1 reads MDHEN; CDR2 reads SYDVKM. Between the trimmed V and J ends, which lost 3 bases and 7 bases, there was a span of 12 bases.

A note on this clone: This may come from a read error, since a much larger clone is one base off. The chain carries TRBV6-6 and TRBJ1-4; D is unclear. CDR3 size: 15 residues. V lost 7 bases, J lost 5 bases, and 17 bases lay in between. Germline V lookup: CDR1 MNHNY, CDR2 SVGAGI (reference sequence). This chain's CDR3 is CASTRGRSQNEKLFF. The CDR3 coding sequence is TGTGCCAGCACCAGAGGGCGCAGTCAAAATGAAAAACTGTTTTTT.